The 27 T cell receptor beta chains listed next were all sequenced from one sample in a study of tumor-infiltrating lymphocytes in localized non-small cell lung cancer. Generated by immunoSEQ multiplex PCR, the TCRdb table keeps only in-frame clones and is missing some. The data contain roughly 9,200 clones, about 81% of them singletons. Sequencing input: uninvolved lung tissue not adjacent to the tumor. All receptors come from a human donor with non-small cell lung cancer.

V and J are TRBV5-6 and TRBJ2-7; D call uncertain. Germline lookup yields CDR1 SGHDT and CDR2 YYEEEE. V was trimmed by 6 bases and J by 7 bases, leaving 11 bases between them. The CDR3 spans 11 residues. The CDR3, as DNA: TGTGCCAGCACCGCCTTTGGGGAGCAGTACTTC. This codes for CASTAFGEQYF.

The gene calls are TRBV5-6 and TRBJ1-1; TRBD1 might be the D (5 bases). Germline assignment: CDR1 SGHDT and CDR2 YYEEEE. The CDR3 spans 12 residues. Trimming removed 4 bases at V and 4 bases at J, with 8 bases between. The DNA of the CDR3 is TGTGCCAGCAGCATCCAGGGCACTGAAGCTTTCTTT. Residues: CASSIQGTEAFF.

The chain uses TRBV6-6 and TRBJ2-7; D gene unclear. Trimming stripped 1 base from V and 0 bases from J, with 10 bases between. The CDR3 covers 15 residues. Germline CDR1 reads MNHNY; CDR2 reads SVGAGI (reference sequence). CDR3 coding DNA: TGTGCCAGCAGTTACTTAAAGGTTTCCTCCTACGAGCAGTACTTC. It is translated as CASSYLKVSSYEQYF.

The chain has TRBV29-1 and TRBJ1-2, with D possibly matching TRBD1 (6 bases). Germline V gene data show CDR1 as SQVTM and CDR2 as ANQGSEA. V was shortened by 6 bases and J by 6 bases, with 11 bases between the two germline ends. The CDR3 sequence is 11 residues long. In DNA, the CDR3 is TGCAGCGTCACGGACAGAGATGGCTACACCTTC. Its protein product is CSVTDRDGYTF.

The genes are TRBV28 and TRBJ2-7; D might be TRBD1 (5 bases). CDR1 is MDHEN, CDR2 SYDVKM, per germline. The CDR3 spans 13 residues. V was clipped by 6 bases and J by 0 bases, with 9 bases between them. The CDR3, as DNA: TGTGCCAGCAGGATGACAGTCTCCTACGAGCAGTACTTC. This translates into CASRMTVSYEQYF. Supplemented by reference TRBV28 and TRBJ2-7, the full variable domain reads DVKVTQSSRYLVKRTGEKVFLECVQDMDHENMFWYRQDPGLGLRLIYFSYDVKMKEKGDIPEGYSVSREKKERFSLILESASTNQTSMYLCASRMTVSYEQYFGPGTRLTVT.

The J gene is TRBJ2-7, the V gene TRBV7-9, with D unresolved. Trimming removed 5 bases at V and 4 bases at J, with 15 bases between. Germline V lookup: CDR1 SEHNR, CDR2 FQNEAQ (reference sequence). This CDR3 region has 14 residues. CDR3 nucleotides: TGTGCCAGCAGCCAATTGGGGTTCCGGTACGAGCAGTACTTC. Translated, it gives CASSQLGFRYEQYF.

V is TRBV7-8 and J is TRBJ2-3; D is undetermined. CDR1 is SGHVS, CDR2 FQNEAQ, per germline. The CDR3 has 15 amino acids. V was cut by 0 bases and J by 2 bases, with 9 bases left in between. The DNA of the CDR3 is TGTGCCAGCAGCTTAGCAGCGCGTAACACAGATACGCAGTATTTT. It translates to CASSLAARNTDTQYF.

CDR3 protein: CASSKTGKTGELFF. DNA of the CDR3: TGTGCCAGCTCTAAGACAGGGAAGACCGGGGAGCTGTTTTTT. The genes are TRBV7-9 and TRBJ2-2; 7 bases map to TRBD1. Germline V lookup: CDR1 SEHNR, CDR2 FQNEAQ (reference sequence). The CDR3 extends over 14 amino acids. V dropped 8 bases and J dropped 5; count of bases not matched to a gene: 8.

This chain connects TRBV6-6 to TRBJ1-1; D is unresolved. Trimming took off 7 bases at V and 4 bases at J, with 13 bases between the two ends. The CDR3 is 13 residues long. From germline, CDR1 is MNHNY and CDR2 SVGAGI (reference sequence). CDR3 in amino acids: CASTSSPRTEAFF. CDR3 DNA: TGTGCCAGCACCTCGAGCCCACGCACTGAAGCTTTCTTT.

This clone was seen a few times. J is TRBJ2-1 and V is TRBV29-1; unclear D gene. Germline lookup yields CDR1 SQVTM and CDR2 ANQGSEA. Trimming cost V 6 bases and J 7 bases, with 10 bases left between them. The CDR3 is 11 residues long. CDR3 nucleotides: TGCAGCGTCGTCAATGTGAATGAGCAGTTCTTC. Translated: CSVVNVNEQFF.

J is TRBJ1-1 and V is TRBV7-8; D not resolved. Germline lookup yields CDR1 SGHVS and CDR2 FQNEAQ. The CDR3 covers 17 residues. Trimming cost V 7 bases and J 1 base, with 22 bases left between them. The CDR3 nucleotides read TGTGCCAGCACCTCCTCAGGTTGGGCAGGACCGAACACTGAAGCTTTCTTT. This sequence encodes CASTSSGWAGPNTEAFF.

The table lists this clone with a few counts. The V and J genes are TRBV15 and TRBJ2-5, with D uncertain. Trimming stripped 1 base from V and 3 bases from J, with 9 bases between. CDR3 size: 14 residues. Germline CDR1 reads LNHNV; CDR2 reads YYDKDF (reference sequence). CDR3 loop: CATSRGGNEETQYF. CDR3 DNA sequence: TGTGCCACCAGCAGAGGTGGAAACGAAGAGACCCAGTACTTC.

The V call is TRBV7-9, the J call TRBJ2-3; the D gene is possibly TRBD2 (6 bases). The V end lost 5 bases, the J end lost 2 bases, and 11 bases lay between the germline ends. Per the germline V gene, CDR1 is SEHNR and CDR2 is FQNEAQ (reference sequence). The CDR3 extends over 14 amino acids. CDR3 nucleotide sequence: TGTGCCAGCAGCATTAGCGGAGCCACAGATACGCAGTATTTT. Its protein product is CASSISGATDTQYF.

V and J are TRBV7-2 and TRBJ1-1, with TRBD1 matching 7 bases. The trim removed 2 bases at V and 4 bases at J, leaving 10 bases unmatched. From germline, CDR1 is SGHTA and CDR2 FQGNSA. The CDR3 spans 16 residues. This chain's CDR3 is CASSLPTTGALTEAFF. CDR3 coding DNA: TGTGCCAGCAGCTTACCAACCACAGGGGCCCTCACTGAAGCTTTCTTT.

This chain connects TRBV28 to TRBJ2-5; D possibly corresponds to TRBD2 (6 bases). The germline V gene has CDR1 MDHEN and CDR2 SYDVKM. The CDR3 consists of 14 residues. The germline V and J ends were trimmed by 6 bases and 2 bases, with 13 bases remaining between them. In nucleotides, the CDR3 is TGTGCCAGCAGCTCACCCAGCGGGCAAGAGACCCAGTACTTC. Translation gives CASSSPSGQETQYF.

This sequence joins TRBV11-3 and TRBJ2-2; D gene ambiguous. This CDR3 region has 14 residues. CDR1 and CDR2 (germline): SGHNT, YENEEA. Trimming stripped 0 bases from V and 4 bases from J, with 6 bases between. CDR3 region: CASSLERFTGELFF. Written as DNA, the CDR3 is TGTGCCAGCAGCTTAGAGAGATTCACCGGGGAGCTGTTTTTT. Full variable domain (rest looked up from reference TRBV11-3 and TRBJ2-2): EAGVVQSPRYKIIEKKQPVAFWCNPISGHNTLYWYLQNLGQGPELLIRYENEEAVDDSQLPKDRFSAERLKGVDSTLKIQPAELGDSAVYLCASSLERFTGELFFGEGSRLTVL.

The chain joins TRBV4-2 to TRBJ1-5; unclear D gene. The CDR3 covers 15 residues. CDR1 is LGHNA, CDR2 YNFKEQ, per germline. V lost 1 base, J lost 0 bases, and 7 bases lay in between. The CDR3 spells CASSQGDYSNQPQHF. CDR3 in DNA: TGTGCCAGCAGCCAAGGGGATTATAGCAATCAGCCCCAGCATTTT.

This chain links TRBV5-1 with TRBJ1-1, with TRBD1 matching over 10 bases. The V gene's germline CDR1 is SGHRS and CDR2 YFSETQ. The CDR3 runs 18 residues. With 0 bases clipped from V and 1 base from J, the junction kept 9 bases outside the gene matches. The CDR3 coding sequence is TGCGCCAGCAGCTTGGGGTTCACGACAGGGGGCTCGAACACTGAAGCTTTCTTT. Its translation is CASSLGFTTGGSNTEAFF.

The CDR3 is CASSAGTANTGELFF. CDR3 nucleotides: TGTGCCAGTAGCGCAGGGACGGCTAACACCGGGGAGCTGTTTTTT. The chain combines TRBV19 with TRBJ2-2, with D perhaps matching TRBD1 or TRBD2 (5 bases each). The CDR3 runs 15 residues. V lost 6 bases to trimming and J lost 2 bases, with 13 bases between them. Germline loops: CDR1 LNHDA, CDR2 SQIVND (reference sequence).

This clone was observed a single time. This chain uses TRBV5-6 with TRBJ2-2, with D possibly TRBD2 on 5 matching bases. The ends were cut back, 1 base at V and 8 bases at J, with 12 bases in the middle. CDR1 and CDR2 (germline): SGHDT, YYEEEE. The CDR3 contains 14 residues. The CDR3 DNA reads as TGTGCCAGCAGCTTGAAAGGAGGCCGGGGGGAGCTGTTTTTT. Encoded protein: CASSLKGGRGELFF.

This rearrangement joins TRBV11-2 to TRBJ1-2; D is unresolved. This CDR3 has 15 residues. Trimming took off 0 bases at V and 3 bases at J, with 11 bases between the two ends. Per germline, CDR1 SGHAT and CDR2 FQNNGV. The CDR3 bases are TGTGCCAGCAGCTTAGACCCCGCGGTGTACTATGGCTACACCTTC. Translating it yields CASSLDPAVYYGYTF.

The chain has TRBV11-2 and TRBJ1-1; TRBD1 aligns across 10 bases. Germline CDR1 and CDR2: SGHAT and FQNNGV. The CDR3 is 16 amino acids. Trimming at V came to 3 bases and at J to 2 bases, leaving 6 bases not matched to a gene. This CDR3 reads CASSFGQGGINTEAFF. CDR3 coding DNA: TGTGCCAGCAGCTTCGGACAGGGGGGGATAAACACTGAAGCTTTCTTT.

This CDR3 is CAWSVGRGHYEQYF. The CDR3 DNA follows: TGTGCCTGGAGCGTCGGGCGCGGCCACTACGAGCAGTACTTC. The chain couples TRBV30 to TRBJ2-7; no clear D gene. Trimming pared 3 bases from V and 3 bases from J, leaving 15 bases between. This CDR3 is built from 14 residues. Germline loops: CDR1 GTSNPN, CDR2 SVGIG (reference sequence).

The chain uses TRBV18 and TRBJ1-1; D not certain. V shed 6 bases and J shed 1 base, with 9 bases lying between them. This CDR3 region has 13 residues. Per the germline V gene, CDR1 is KGHSH and CDR2 is LQKENI. The chain's CDR3 is CASSSDANTEAFF. In DNA form, the CDR3 reads TGTGCCAGCTCGTCTGATGCGAACACTGAAGCTTTCTTT.

This rearrangement joins TRBV5-1 to TRBJ2-7; D might be TRBD1 or TRBD2, each matching 5 bases. V shed 4 bases and J shed 2 bases, with 16 bases lying between them. The CDR3 contains 15 residues. The germline CDR1 and CDR2 sequences are SGHRS and YFSETQ. CDR3 in amino acids: CASSPGAGPPYEQYF. CDR3 DNA sequence: TGCGCCAGCAGCCCCGGGGCAGGGCCCCCCTACGAGCAGTACTTC.

The chain links TRBV7-9 to TRBJ1-3, with D uncertain. Germline-derived CDR1 and CDR2 are SEHNR and FQNEAQ (reference sequence). Trimming took off 1 base at V and 3 bases at J, with 4 bases between the two ends. CDR3 length equals 13 residues. This CDR3 reads CASSLGDGNTIYF. DNA for the CDR3: TGTGCCAGCAGCTTAGGTGATGGAAACACCATATATTTT.

The rearrangement links TRBV10-3 to TRBJ2-7; 7 nucleotides align to TRBD1. There are 16 residues in the CDR3. The germline CDR1 and CDR2 sequences are ENHRY and SYGVKD. V lost 7 bases and J lost 0; bases outside the gene matches: 12. The CDR3 spells CAINNPNGDSSYEQYF. In DNA form, the CDR3 reads TGTGCCATCAATAACCCAAATGGGGACAGCTCCTACGAGCAGTACTTC.